Here is one T cell receptor beta chain with its context. Germline V gene lookup returns CDR1 SGHDT and CDR2 YYEEEE. V lost 0 bases and J lost 4, with 13 bases in between. This CDR3 has 15 amino acids. The data stem from a study of blood T cell repertoires in COVID-19. The overall study: The United States, Italy and Spain supplied acute and convalescent COVID-19 samples.

Repertoires were generated with immunoSEQ multiplex PCR, while TCRdb's copy carries only in-frame clones and drops some. The sample consists of 70,000 to 95,000 clones, around 88% of them appearing once. Sequenced material: peripheral blood. The gene calls are TRBV5-6 and TRBJ1-1, with D possibly matching TRBD1 (6 bases). The sequence was obtained from a man in his 70s with active or convalescent COVID-19. The CDR3 sequence is CASSLGTGSGTEAFF. The CDR3, as DNA: TGTGCCAGCAGCTTGGGAACAGGGAGTGGCACTGAAGCTTTCTTT.